Each of the 28 T cell receptor beta chains below was sequenced from the same sample in a study of CD8 T cells in ankylosing spondylitis. TCRdb reprocessed the 5' RACE reads with MiXCR, giving one entry per CDR3 protein. The sample has approximately 100,000 distinct CDR3 sequences; roughly 8.3% are singletons. Specimen: blood, either unsorted or a sorted T cell fraction (not recorded which). The source of these receptors is a male donor with ankylosing spondylitis or in good health (not recorded which).

This clonotype was counted ten times or more. V gene TRBV20-1 combines with J gene TRBJ1-1, with no clear D. V gave up 5 bases and J gave up 6 bases, with 13 bases separating them. This CDR3 is 12 amino acids long. From germline, CDR1 is DFQATT and CDR2 SNEGSKA (reference sequence). The CDR3 loop is CSARHPLAEAFF. DNA for the CDR3: TGCAGTGCTCGCCACCCCCTGGCTGAAGCTTTCTTT.

In its sample, this clonotype was seen many times. The rearrangement joins TRBV29-1 to TRBJ2-7; 7 bases are shared with TRBD2. The CDR3 sequence is 15 residues long. CDR1 and CDR2 (germline): SQVTM, ANQGSEA. V was clipped by 0 bases and J by 2 bases; unmatched bases: 7. The CDR3 bases are TGCAGCGTTGAAGATGGGCTAGCGGAGACCTACGAGCAGTACTTC. It is translated as CSVEDGLAETYEQYF.

This clonotype was detected only once. The junction differs from germline at one of its ends, possibly a read error. V and J are TRBV27 and TRBJ1-2, with a possible D match to TRBD1 (5 bases). This CDR3 comprises 11 residues. The germline CDR1 and CDR2 sequences are MNHEY and SMNVEV (reference sequence). This CDR3 reads CASMDIYDYTF. The CDR3 region has the DNA TGTGCCAGCATGGACATTTATGACTACACCTTC.

This clonotype was seen many times. The chain carries TRBV21-1 and TRBJ2-2. TRBV21-1 is recorded as a pseudogene. The CDR3 has 15 residues. The CDR3 loop is CASSKGYRDTGELFF. CDR3 in DNA: TGTGCCAGCAGCAAAGGGTACAGAGACACCGGGGAGCTGTTTTTT.

This clonotype was recorded many times. V and J are TRBV20-1 and TRBJ1-6; D remains ambiguous. The CDR3 contains 13 residues. V lost 2 bases to trimming and J lost 7 bases, with 9 bases between them. Germline values: CDR1 DFQATT, CDR2 SNEGSKA (reference sequence). The CDR3 spells CSARWARNSPLHF. The DNA of the CDR3 is TGCAGTGCTAGATGGGCTCGAAATTCACCCCTCCACTTT.

The V call is TRBV15, the J call TRBJ2-5; the match to TRBD2 covers 8 bases. The CDR3 is 18 amino acids. V dropped 0 bases and J dropped 0; count of bases not matched to a gene: 9. Germline CDR1 reads LNHNV; CDR2 reads YYDKDF (reference sequence). The CDR3 DNA sequence: TGTGCCACCAGCAGAGACTTGAGACTAGCGATGTACCAAGAGACCCAGTACTTC. Translated, it gives CATSRDLRLAMYQETQYF. The variable domain in full, completed from reference TRBV15 and TRBJ2-5, reads DAMVIQNPRYQVTQFGKPVTLSCSQTLNHNVMYWYQQKSSQAPKLLFHYYDKDFNNEADTPDNFQSRRPNTSFCFLDIRSPGLGDTAMYLCATSRDLRLAMYQETQYFGPGTRLLVL.

This clonotype was seen ten or more times. This rearrangement joins TRBV30 to TRBJ1-3; D possibly corresponds to TRBD1 (5 bases). Germline V CDR1 and CDR2: GTSNPN, SVGIG (reference sequence). The V end lost 2 bases, the J end lost 4 bases, and 15 bases lay between the germline ends. The CDR3 consists of 15 residues. Here the CDR3 reads CAWSFQGGLGNTIYF. DNA of the CDR3: TGTGCCTGGAGTTTCCAGGGAGGTTTGGGAAACACCATATATTTT. Combining the CDR3 with reference TRBV30 and TRBJ1-3 gives the whole variable domain SQTIHQWPATLVQPVGSPLSLECTVEGTSNPNLYWYRQAAGRGLQLLFYSVGIGQISSEVPQNLSASRPQDRQFILSSKKLLLSDSGFYLCAWSFQGGLGNTIYFGEGSWLTVV.

This clonotype occurred many times. The J gene is TRBJ2-4, the V gene TRBV7-9; D unclear. The germline V gene encodes CDR1 SEHNR and CDR2 FQNEAQ (reference sequence). V lost 5 bases and J 7 bases, leaving 12 bases between the germline ends. The CDR3 consists of 13 residues. CDR3 coding DNA: TGTGCCAGCAGCCTCGGAAAGGGTAACATTCAGTACTTC. Amino acid sequence: CASSLGKGNIQYF.

The table lists this clonotype with many counts. V usage is TRBV6-1 and J usage is TRBJ2-4; the D gene could be TRBD1 or TRBD2 (5 bases each). CDR3 length: 15 amino acids. V gave up 3 bases and J gave up 8 bases, with 17 bases separating them. Per the germline V gene, CDR1 is MNHNS and CDR2 is SASEGT. This CDR3 reads CASSDRDLLGDIQYF. In DNA, the CDR3 is TGTGCCAGCAGTGATCGGGATCTCCTAGGGGACATTCAGTACTTC.

This clonotype was seen at least ten times. The rearrangement links TRBV24-1 to TRBJ2-3; the D is unclear. Germline values: CDR1 KGHDR, CDR2 SFDVKD. The length of the CDR3 is 13 residues. The V end lost 5 bases, the J end lost 1 base, and 6 bases lay between the germline ends. DNA of the CDR3: TGTGCCACCAGTGCCCAGGGCACAGATACGCAGTATTTT. This gives the protein CATSAQGTDTQYF.

This clonotype was seen repeatedly, ten times or more. The gene calls are TRBV5-5 and TRBJ2-7; 11 bases match TRBD2. J gave up 2 bases and V 1 base, and 2 bases lay outside the gene matches. CDR1 and CDR2 from the germline V gene are SGHKS and YYEKEE (reference sequence). The CDR3 sequence is 15 residues long. The CDR3 DNA is TGTGCCAGCAGCTTGCTAGCGGGAGGAGCCTACGAGCAGTACTTC. This encodes CASSLLAGGAYEQYF.

This clonotype was seen ten or more times. The V and J genes are TRBV3-1 and TRBJ2-3, with 9 bases lining up with TRBD2. J lost 4 bases, V lost 0 bases, and 8 bases had no gene match. The CDR3 length is 17 residues. The germline V gene has CDR1 LGHDT and CDR2 YNNKEL (reference sequence). This chain's CDR3 is CASSQDPPSGVADTQYF. In DNA, the CDR3 is TGTGCCAGCAGCCAAGATCCGCCTAGCGGGGTGGCAGATACGCAGTATTTT.

This clonotype was observed at least ten times. This rearrangement joins TRBV9 to TRBJ2-1; D is possibly TRBD2 (6 bases). V lost 4 bases and J lost 7, with 18 bases in between. The CDR3 length is 15 residues. Germline lookup yields CDR1 SGDLS and CDR2 YYNGEE. CDR3 loop: CASSPPSGDRNEQFF. CDR3 sequence (DNA): TGTGCCAGCAGCCCCCCCTCGGGGGATCGGAATGAGCAGTTCTTC.

This clonotype was counted at least ten times. The rearrangement links TRBV27 to TRBJ1-2; 7 nucleotides line up with TRBD1. J was trimmed by 1 base and V by 6 bases; bases with no gene match: 14. The CDR3 sequence is 17 residues long. CDR1 and CDR2 (germline): MNHEY, SMNVEV (reference sequence). CDR3: CASRRGQASFYNYGYTF. CDR3 in DNA: TGTGCCAGCAGGAGAGGACAGGCGTCTTTCTATAACTATGGCTACACCTTC.

This clonotype was detected many times. The DNA for the CDR3 is TGCAGTGCTAGTTTCCCCGTAAACACTGAAGCTTTCTTT. This codes for CSASFPVNTEAFF. The rearrangement joins TRBV20-1 to TRBJ1-1; D gene unclear. This CDR3 has 13 amino acids. Germline V gene sequence: CDR1 DFQATT, CDR2 SNEGSKA (reference sequence). With 3 bases removed from V and 2 bases from J, the gap between germline ends came to 10 bases.

In this sample, this clonotype turned up many times. The chain uses TRBV6-2 or TRBV6-3 and TRBJ2-1, with 8 bases lining up with TRBD2. CDR3 length equals 14 residues. CDR1 MNHEY and CDR2 SVGEGT come from the germline V gene. The CDR3 sequence is CVSRKRENYIEQFF. The CDR3 DNA is TGTGTGAGCAGGAAGCGGGAGAATTATATTGAGCAGTTCTTC.

This clonotype was recorded at least ten times. V is TRBV9 and J is TRBJ2-1, with a weak D call TRBD1 (5 bases). V was shortened by 0 bases and J by 4 bases, with 8 bases between the two germline ends. CDR3 length: 14 amino acids. In germline, CDR1 is SGDLS, CDR2 YYNGEE. CDR3 nucleotides: TGTGCCAGCAGCGTAGCTGCAGGGTACAATGAGCAGTTCTTC. The encoded protein is CASSVAAGYNEQFF.

The table lists this clonotype with many counts. The gene calls are TRBV18 and TRBJ2-3, with 8 bases fitting TRBD2. Trimming at V came to 8 bases and at J to 2 bases, leaving 6 bases not matched to a gene. The germline V gene has CDR1 KGHSH and CDR2 LQKENI. The CDR3 contains 14 residues. This CDR3 reads CASRREGDTDTQYF. The CDR3 DNA is TGTGCCAGCCGCCGGGAGGGGGACACAGATACGCAGTATTTT.

This clonotype was seen at least ten times. This chain connects TRBV19 to TRBJ2-7; 8 bases are shared with TRBD1. Germline V CDR1 and CDR2: LNHDA, SQIVND (reference sequence). The CDR3 loop spans 13 amino acids. Unmatched junction bases numbered 2, after V lost 3 bases and J lost 4 bases. The CDR3: CASSIQGAYEQYF. As DNA, the CDR3 is TGTGCCAGTAGTATCCAGGGGGCGTACGAGCAGTACTTC.

This clonotype was counted only a few times. The J gene is TRBJ1-4, the V gene TRBV14; D not resolved. This CDR3 region has 16 residues. The V gene lost 0 bases and the J gene lost 4 bases, with 12 bases spanning the gap. Germline V CDR1 and CDR2: SGHDN, FVKESK. CDR3 protein: CASSQDAGSLNEKLFF. The CDR3 DNA reads as TGTGCCAGCAGCCAAGACGCCGGCAGCCTTAATGAAAAACTGTTTTTT.

This clonotype has only one observation. Just one base apart from a much larger clone, this may be a read error. The gene calls are TRBV29-1 and TRBJ2-1; D gene ambiguous. This CDR3 comprises 14 residues. Between the trimmed V and J ends, which lost 0 bases and 6 bases, there was a span of 12 bases. Germline CDR1 is SQVTM and CDR2 is ANQGSEA. DNA for the CDR3: TGCAGCGTTGAAGACACCCGACGGACCAATGAGCAGTTCTTC. Protein product: CSVEDTRRTNEQFF.

This clonotype was recorded many times. The chain couples TRBV4-3 to TRBJ1-4; D not certain. Trimming removed 4 bases at V and 6 bases at J, with 15 bases between. The CDR3 consists of 15 residues. Looked up from germline, CDR1 is LGHNA and CDR2 is YSLEER. The CDR3 sequence: CASSLLWAPYEKLFF. CDR3 DNA sequence: TGCGCCAGCAGCCTCTTATGGGCCCCCTATGAAAAACTGTTTTTT.

This chain joins TRBV4-1 and TRBJ1-2, with D possibly matching TRBD1 (5 bases). V lost 1 base, J lost 0 bases, and 12 bases lay in between. The CDR3 contains 16 residues. The germline V gene encodes CDR1 MGHRA and CDR2 YSYEKL. The CDR3 DNA follows: TGCGCCAGCAGCCAAGGCCCTGGCAGGGCTAACTATGGCTACACCTTC. Its protein is CASSQGPGRANYGYTF.

This clonotype was counted many times. The CDR3 DNA follows: TGTGCCAGCAGTACGTGGGAGACCCAGTACTTC. Protein product: CASSTWETQYF. This chain uses TRBV6-2 or TRBV6-3 with TRBJ2-5; no reliable D call. V was trimmed by 5 bases and J by 5 bases, leaving 6 bases between them. In germline, CDR1 is MNHEY, CDR2 SVGEGT. This CDR3 comprises 11 residues.

This clonotype was counted many times. CDR3 DNA: TGTGCCAGCAGCTTGATGAAGCGGGGGGGCTCCTACAATGAGCAGTTCTTC. This encodes CASSLMKRGGSYNEQFF. The chain recombines TRBV5-4 with TRBJ2-1, with TRBD2 matching 10 bases. The ends lost 1 base at V and 0 bases at J; junction bases unmatched: 4. CDR3 length equals 17 residues. Germline V lookup: CDR1 SGHNT, CDR2 YYREEE (reference sequence).

The chain combines TRBV7-2 with TRBJ1-2, with unresolved D. Between the trimmed V and J ends, which lost 6 bases and 2 bases, there was a span of 13 bases. Germline V CDR1 and CDR2: SGHTA, FQGNSA. The CDR3 has 14 residues. The CDR3 is CASRPGPTNYGYTF. The CDR3 coding sequence is TGTGCCAGCAGACCGGGTCCAACAAACTATGGCTACACCTTC.

Ten or more counts support this clonotype. The genes are TRBV20-1 and TRBJ2-2, with 10 positions matching TRBD1. Unmatched junction bases numbered 3, after V lost 2 bases and J lost 3 bases. Germline CDR1 is DFQATT and CDR2 is SNEGSKA (reference sequence). The CDR3 extends over 15 amino acids. The CDR3 is CSARRQGADTGELFF. In DNA, the CDR3 is TGCAGTGCTAGAAGACAGGGGGCGGACACCGGGGAGCTGTTTTTT.

This clonotype was picked up many times. J is TRBJ1-1 and V is TRBV5-6; TRBD1 might be the D (6 bases). Germline assignment: CDR1 SGHDT and CDR2 YYEEEE. V was shortened by 0 bases and J by 6 bases, with 12 bases between the two germline ends. There are 14 residues in the CDR3. DNA of the CDR3: TGTGCCAGCAGCTTGGGGGGACACTCCTCTGAAGCTTTCTTT. It translates to CASSLGGHSSEAFF.